This T cell receptor beta chain was recorded in a study of T cell repertoires in cytomegalovirus infection. Study-wide results and limits: Ex vivo responses were dominated by HLA-C-restricted CMV-specific TCR beta clonotypes.

Remarks on this clonotype: Antigen specificity is unknown. A junction end diverges from the germline sequence, so it may reflect a read error.

A single record per CDR3 protein comes from TCRdb applying MiXCR to the reads. The data show 450,000 to 600,000 distinct CDR3 sequences, with about 11% seen just once and roughly 10% held by the top ten. Germline V gene lookup returns CDR1 SGHVS and CDR2 FQNEAQ. This CDR3 has 13 amino acids. The clonotype comes from a human donor in good health (CMV status not recorded). Some clones in this sample may be carry-over from other donors' samples. Sample: PBMCs. The genes are TRBV7-8 and TRBJ1-2, with D unclear. The CDR3 DNA reads as TGTGCCAGCAGCTTAGTACCCAACTATAGCTACACCTTC. This translates into CASSLVPNYSYTF.